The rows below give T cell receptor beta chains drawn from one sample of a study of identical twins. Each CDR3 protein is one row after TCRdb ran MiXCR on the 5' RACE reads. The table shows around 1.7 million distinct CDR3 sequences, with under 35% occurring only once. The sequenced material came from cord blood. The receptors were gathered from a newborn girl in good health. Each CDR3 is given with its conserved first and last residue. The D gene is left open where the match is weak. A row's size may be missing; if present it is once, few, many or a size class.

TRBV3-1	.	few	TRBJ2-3	CASSQSRWLAHSTDTQYF	TGTGCCAGCAGCCAATCAAGGTGGCTAGCCCATAGCACAGATACGCAGTATTTT
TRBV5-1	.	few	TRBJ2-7	CASSLALGRRQQYF	TGCGCCAGCAGCTTGGCTCTAGGCCGCCGACAGCAGTACTTC
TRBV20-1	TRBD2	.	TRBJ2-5	CSAGLVQETQYF	TGCAGTGCTGGACTAGTCCAAGAGACCCAGTACTTC
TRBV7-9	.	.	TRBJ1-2	CASSFMEGGGRSYGYTF	TGTGCCAGCAGCTTCATGGAGGGCGGAGGTCGGAGCTATGGCTACACCTTC
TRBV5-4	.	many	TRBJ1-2	CASSFSEHYGYTF	TGTGCCAGCAGCTTTTCTGAGCACTATGGCTACACCTTC
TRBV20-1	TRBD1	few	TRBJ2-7	CSARDTRGQSYEQYF	TGCAGTGCTAGAGATACCAGGGGGCAGTCCTACGAGCAGTACTTC
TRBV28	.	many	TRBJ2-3	CASRLTGVDTDTQYF	TGTGCCAGCAGGCTTACGGGAGTAGACACAGATACGCAGTATTTT
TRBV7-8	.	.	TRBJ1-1	CASSWGPQNTEAFF	TGTGCCAGCAGCTGGGGACCCCAAAACACTGAAGCTTTCTTT
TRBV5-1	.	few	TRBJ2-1	CASSPAGTALNEQFF	TGCGCCAGCAGCCCGGCAGGGACGGCCCTCAATGAGCAGTTCTTC
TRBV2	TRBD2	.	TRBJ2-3	CASSDQREVADTQYF	TGTGCCAGCAGTGATCAGCGGGAGGTGGCAGATACGCAGTATTTT
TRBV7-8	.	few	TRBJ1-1	CASSTRKGVNTEAFF	TGTGCCAGCAGCACAAGGAAGGGGGTGAACACTGAAGCTTTCTTT
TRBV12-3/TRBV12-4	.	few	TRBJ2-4	CASSSDGYPLAKNIQYF	TGTGCCAGCAGTTCGGACGGCTACCCTCTAGCCAAAAACATTCAGTACTTC
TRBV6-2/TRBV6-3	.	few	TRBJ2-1	CASSSRALSSYNEQFF	TGTGCCAGCAGTTCGAGGGCGCTGAGCTCCTACAATGAGCAGTTCTTC
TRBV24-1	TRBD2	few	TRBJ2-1	CATSDFGAGASYNEQFF	TGTGCCACCAGTGATTTCGGAGCGGGAGCATCCTACAATGAGCAGTTCTTC
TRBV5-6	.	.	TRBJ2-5	CASSLYVGGRFEQYF	TGTGCCAGCAGCTTGTATGTGGGGGGACGCTTTGAGCAGTACTTC
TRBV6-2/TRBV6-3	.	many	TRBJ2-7	CASSLFRVYEQYF	TGTGCCAGCAGTTTATTTCGGGTCTACGAGCAGTACTTC
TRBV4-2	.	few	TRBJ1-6	CASSQEGLNSPLHF	TGTGCCAGCAGCCAAGAGGGGTTGAATTCACCCCTCCACTTT
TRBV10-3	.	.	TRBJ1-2	CAIRRAAFLYGYTF	TGTGCCATCAGGCGGGCCGCCTTTTTATATGGCTACACCTTC
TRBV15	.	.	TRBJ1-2	CATSSLGTENYGYTF	TGTGCCACCAGCAGCTTGGGCACTGAGAACTATGGCTACACCTTC
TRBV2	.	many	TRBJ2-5	CASRETPQETQYF	TGTGCCAGCAGAGAAACCCCTCAAGAGACCCAGTACTTC
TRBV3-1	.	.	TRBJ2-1	CASSSLGGPQFF	TGTGCCAGCAGCTCTCTCGGGGGTCCCCAGTTCTTC
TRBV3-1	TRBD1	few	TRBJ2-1	CASSQAGTVWIHNEQFF	TGTGCCAGCAGCCAAGCCGGGACAGTTTGGATCCACAATGAGCAGTTCTTC
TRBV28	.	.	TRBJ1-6	CASSIGTYSPLHF	TGTGCCAGCAGTATAGGGACCTATTCACCCCTCCACTTT
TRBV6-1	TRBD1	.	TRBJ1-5	CASRNSYRGESNQPQHF	TGTGCCAGCAGGAATTCTTACAGGGGTGAGAGCAATCAGCCCCAGCATTTT
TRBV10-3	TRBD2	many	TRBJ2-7	CAISDGSGRIHEQYF	TGTGCCATCAGTGACGGTAGCGGGAGGATCCACGAGCAGTACTTC
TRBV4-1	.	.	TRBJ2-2	CASSRHRAQPSTGELFF	TGCGCCAGCAGCAGACACCGGGCCCAGCCCAGCACCGGGGAGCTGTTTTTT
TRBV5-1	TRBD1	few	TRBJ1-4	CASSSGRQGGATNEKLFF	TGCGCCAGCAGCTCCGGACGACAGGGCGGCGCAACTAATGAAAAACTGTTTTTT
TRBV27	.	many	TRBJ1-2	CASSVTGNYGYTF	TGTGCCAGCAGCGTAACAGGGAACTATGGCTACACCTTC
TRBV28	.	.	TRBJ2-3	CASVASGTDTQYF	TGTGCCAGCGTAGCTAGCGGCACAGATACGCAGTATTTT
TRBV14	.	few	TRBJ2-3	CASSPPYLTGTDTQYF	TGTGCCAGCAGCCCACCGTATCTAACAGGCACAGATACGCAGTATTTT